Given below is one TCR beta chain in context. Its target is unknown. This sample was included in a study of blood T cells in healthy people across ages. A second PCR, run for about 6 to 11 cycles, used a sample-barcoded 5' primer plus a J-beta primer mix. The template-switch adaptor, which had 12 random nucleotides, put a tag on each cDNA molecule. Via MiXCR, TCRdb re-called the 5' RACE reads, giving one row per CDR3 protein. This table has 750,000 to 950,000 distinct CDR3 sequences, around half appearing once. Caucasian, healthy and from Russia, the donors were aged between roughly 6 and 95. CDR3 size: 15 residues. The ends were cut back, 0 bases at V and 5 bases at J, with 11 bases in the middle. Germline CDR1 LNHNV, CDR2 YYDKDF (reference sequence). Findings and limits, study-wide: CMV infection status of these donors was not known. When set beside aged donors, long-lived donors presented more naive CD4+ cells and higher diversity.

Sample: blood. The sequence was obtained from a man older than 75 in good health. This rearrangement joins TRBV15 to TRBJ1-5, with D perhaps matching TRBD1 (5 bases). CDR3 in amino acids: CATSRDGGGDQPQHF. CDR3 bases: TGTGCCACCAGCAGAGATGGCGGGGGAGATCAGCCCCAGCATTTT.